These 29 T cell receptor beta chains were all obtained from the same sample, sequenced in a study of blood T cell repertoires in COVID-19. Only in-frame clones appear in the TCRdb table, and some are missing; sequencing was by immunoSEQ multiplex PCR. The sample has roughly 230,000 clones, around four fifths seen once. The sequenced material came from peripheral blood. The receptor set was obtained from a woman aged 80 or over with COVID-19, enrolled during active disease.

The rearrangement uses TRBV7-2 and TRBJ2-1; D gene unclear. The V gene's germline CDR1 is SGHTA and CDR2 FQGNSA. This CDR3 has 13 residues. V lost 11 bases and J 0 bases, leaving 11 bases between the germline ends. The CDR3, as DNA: TGTGCCGGCGGAAACTCCTCCTACAATGAGCAGTTCTTC. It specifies CAGGNSSYNEQFF.

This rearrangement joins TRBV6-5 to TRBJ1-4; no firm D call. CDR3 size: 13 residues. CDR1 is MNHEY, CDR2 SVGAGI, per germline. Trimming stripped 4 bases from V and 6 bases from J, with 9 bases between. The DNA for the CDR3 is TGTGCCAGCAGTTCCGCCCGGGATGAAAAACTGTTTTTT. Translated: CASSSARDEKLFF.

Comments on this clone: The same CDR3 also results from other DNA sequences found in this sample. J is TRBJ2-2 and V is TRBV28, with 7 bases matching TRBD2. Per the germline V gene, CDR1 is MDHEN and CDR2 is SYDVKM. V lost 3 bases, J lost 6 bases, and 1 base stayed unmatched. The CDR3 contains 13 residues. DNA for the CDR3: TGTGCCAGCAGTTTGACTAGCCCCGGGGAGCTGTTTTTT. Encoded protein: CASSLTSPGELFF.

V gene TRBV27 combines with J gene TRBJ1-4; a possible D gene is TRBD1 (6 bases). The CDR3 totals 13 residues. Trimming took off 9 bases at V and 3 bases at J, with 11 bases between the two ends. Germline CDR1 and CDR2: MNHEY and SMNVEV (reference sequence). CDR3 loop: CASTGTANEKLFF. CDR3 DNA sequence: TGTGCCAGTACAGGGACGGCTAATGAAAAACTGTTTTTT.

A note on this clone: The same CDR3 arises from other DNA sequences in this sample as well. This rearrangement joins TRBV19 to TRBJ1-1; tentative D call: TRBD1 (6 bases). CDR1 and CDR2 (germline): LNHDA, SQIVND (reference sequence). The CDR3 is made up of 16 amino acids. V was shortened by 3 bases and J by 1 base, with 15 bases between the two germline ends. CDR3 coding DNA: TGTGCCAGTAGTATTAGGGACAACAGACCGAACACTGAAGCTTTCTTT. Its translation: CASSIRDNRPNTEAFF.

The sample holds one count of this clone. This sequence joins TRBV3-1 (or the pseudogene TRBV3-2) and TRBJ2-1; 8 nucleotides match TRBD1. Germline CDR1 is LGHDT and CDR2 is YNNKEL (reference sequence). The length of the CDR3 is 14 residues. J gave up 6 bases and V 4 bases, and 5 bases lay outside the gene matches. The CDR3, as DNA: TGTGCCAGCAGCCGCCTCGGACAGGGCAATGAGCAGTTCTTC. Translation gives CASSRLGQGNEQFF.

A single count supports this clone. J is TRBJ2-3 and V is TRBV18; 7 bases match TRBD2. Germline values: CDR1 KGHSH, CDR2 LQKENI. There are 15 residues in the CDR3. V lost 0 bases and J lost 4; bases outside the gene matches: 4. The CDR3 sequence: CASSPPTRGADTQYF. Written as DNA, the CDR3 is TGTGCCAGCTCACCACCGACCCGGGGGGCAGATACGCAGTATTTT.

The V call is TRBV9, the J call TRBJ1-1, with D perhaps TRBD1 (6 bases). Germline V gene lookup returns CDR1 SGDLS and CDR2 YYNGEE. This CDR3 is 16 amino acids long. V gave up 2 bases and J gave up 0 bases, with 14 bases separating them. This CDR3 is CASSVALGQLNTEAFF. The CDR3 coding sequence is TGTGCCAGCAGCGTGGCCTTAGGACAGTTGAACACTGAAGCTTTCTTT.

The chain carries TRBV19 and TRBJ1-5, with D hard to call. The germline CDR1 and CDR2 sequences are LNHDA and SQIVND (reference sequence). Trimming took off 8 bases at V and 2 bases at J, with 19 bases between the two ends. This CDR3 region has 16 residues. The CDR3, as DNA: TGTGCCAGTGTCGGAGGGTCCATACTAGGCAATCAGCCCCAGCATTTT. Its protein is CASVGGSILGNQPQHF. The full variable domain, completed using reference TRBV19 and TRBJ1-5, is DGGITQSPKYLFRKEGQNVTLSCEQNLNHDAMYWYRQDPGQGLRLIYYSQIVNDFQKGDIAEGYSVSREKKESFPLTVTSAQKNPTAFYLCASVGGSILGNQPQHFGDGTRLSIL.

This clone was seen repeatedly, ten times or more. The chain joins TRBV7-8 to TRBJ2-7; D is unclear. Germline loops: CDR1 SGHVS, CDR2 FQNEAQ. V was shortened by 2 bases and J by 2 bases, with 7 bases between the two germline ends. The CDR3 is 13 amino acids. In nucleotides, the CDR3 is TGTGCCAGCAGCTTATTTGGGCCCTACGAGCAGTACTTC. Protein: CASSLFGPYEQYF.

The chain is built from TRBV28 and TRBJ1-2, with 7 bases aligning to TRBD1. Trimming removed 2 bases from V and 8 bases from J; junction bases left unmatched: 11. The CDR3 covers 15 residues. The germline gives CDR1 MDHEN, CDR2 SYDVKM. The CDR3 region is CASSLRGGASTGYTF. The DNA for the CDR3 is TGTGCCAGCAGTTTAAGAGGGGGCGCATCTACCGGCTACACCTTC.

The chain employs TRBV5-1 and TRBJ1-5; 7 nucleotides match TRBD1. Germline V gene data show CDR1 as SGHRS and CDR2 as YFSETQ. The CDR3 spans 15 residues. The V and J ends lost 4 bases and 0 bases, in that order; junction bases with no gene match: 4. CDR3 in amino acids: CASSRTGSSNQPQHF. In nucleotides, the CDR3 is TGCGCCAGCAGCCGGACAGGTAGTAGCAATCAGCCCCAGCATTTT.

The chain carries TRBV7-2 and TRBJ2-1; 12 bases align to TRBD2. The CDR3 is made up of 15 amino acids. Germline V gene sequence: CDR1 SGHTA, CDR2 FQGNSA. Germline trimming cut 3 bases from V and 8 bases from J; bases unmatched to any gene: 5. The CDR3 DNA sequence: TGTGCCAGCAGCTTGGGACTAGCGGGTTTTGATGAGCAGTTCTTC. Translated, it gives CASSLGLAGFDEQFF.

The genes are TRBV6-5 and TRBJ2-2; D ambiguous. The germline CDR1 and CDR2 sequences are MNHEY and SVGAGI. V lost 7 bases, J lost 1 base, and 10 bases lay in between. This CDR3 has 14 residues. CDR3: CASKKQRNTGELFF. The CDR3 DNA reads TGTGCCAGCAAAAAACAGAGGAACACCGGGGAGCTGTTTTTT.

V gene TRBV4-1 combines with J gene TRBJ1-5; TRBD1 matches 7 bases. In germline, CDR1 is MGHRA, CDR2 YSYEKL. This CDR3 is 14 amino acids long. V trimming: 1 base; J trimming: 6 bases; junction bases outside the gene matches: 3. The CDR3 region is CASSQGQGGQPQHF. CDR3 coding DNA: TGCGCCAGCAGCCAAGGACAGGGCGGTCAGCCCCAGCATTTT.

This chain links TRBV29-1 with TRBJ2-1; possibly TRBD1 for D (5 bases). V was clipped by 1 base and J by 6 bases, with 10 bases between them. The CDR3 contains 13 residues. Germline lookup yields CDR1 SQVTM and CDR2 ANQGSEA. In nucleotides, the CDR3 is TGCAGCGTTGAAGGGGGCTTTGGCAATGAGCAGTTCTTC. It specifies CSVEGGFGNEQFF.

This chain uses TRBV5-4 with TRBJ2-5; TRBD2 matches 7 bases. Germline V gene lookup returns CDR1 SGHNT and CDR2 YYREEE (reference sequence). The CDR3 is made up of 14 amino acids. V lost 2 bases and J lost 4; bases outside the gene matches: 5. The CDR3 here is CASSFMTSRETQYF. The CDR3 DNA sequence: TGTGCCAGCAGCTTTATGACTAGCAGAGAGACCCAGTACTTC. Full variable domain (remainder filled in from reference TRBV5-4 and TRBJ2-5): ETGVTQSPTHLIKTRGQQVTLRCSSQSGHNTVSWYQQALGQGPQFIFQYYREEENGRGNFPPRFSGLQFPNYSSELNVNALELDDSALYLCASSFMTSRETQYFGPGTRLLVL.

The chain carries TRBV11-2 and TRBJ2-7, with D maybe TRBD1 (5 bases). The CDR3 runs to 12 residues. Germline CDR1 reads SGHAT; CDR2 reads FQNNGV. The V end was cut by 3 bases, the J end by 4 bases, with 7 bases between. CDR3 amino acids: CASSFTGYEQYF. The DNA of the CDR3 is TGTGCCAGCAGCTTCACAGGATACGAGCAGTACTTC.

The CDR3 protein is CAWARGIGSGYTF. The DNA of the CDR3 is TGTGCCTGGGCCCGGGGGATTGGAAGTGGCTACACCTTC. The chain links TRBV30 to TRBJ1-2, with a weak D call TRBD1 (5 bases). Germline lookup yields CDR1 GTSNPN and CDR2 SVGIG (reference sequence). V dropped 5 bases and J dropped 7 bases, with 17 bases sitting between them. This CDR3 region has 13 residues.

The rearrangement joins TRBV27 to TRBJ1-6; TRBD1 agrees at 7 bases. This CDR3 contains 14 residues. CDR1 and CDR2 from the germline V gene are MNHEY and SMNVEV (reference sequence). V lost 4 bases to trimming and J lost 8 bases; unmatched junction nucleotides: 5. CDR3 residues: CASSSDRLYSPLHF. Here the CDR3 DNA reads TGTGCCAGCAGTTCGGACAGGCTTTATTCACCCCTCCACTTT.

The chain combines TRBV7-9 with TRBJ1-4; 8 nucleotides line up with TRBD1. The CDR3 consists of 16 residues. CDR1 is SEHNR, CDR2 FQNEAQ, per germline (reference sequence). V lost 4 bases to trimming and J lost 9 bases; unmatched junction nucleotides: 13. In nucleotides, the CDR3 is TGTGCCAGCAGCTCTACCTTGACAGGGGAGCTCAAAAAACTGTTTTTT. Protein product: CASSSTLTGELKKLFF.

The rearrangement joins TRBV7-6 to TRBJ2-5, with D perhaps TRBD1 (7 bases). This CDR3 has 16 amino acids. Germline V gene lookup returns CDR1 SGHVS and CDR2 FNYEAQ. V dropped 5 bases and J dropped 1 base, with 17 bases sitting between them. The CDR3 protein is CASSKGGGTFQETQYF. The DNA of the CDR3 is TGTGCCAGCAGCAAAGGGGGCGGGACCTTCCAAGAGACCCAGTACTTC.

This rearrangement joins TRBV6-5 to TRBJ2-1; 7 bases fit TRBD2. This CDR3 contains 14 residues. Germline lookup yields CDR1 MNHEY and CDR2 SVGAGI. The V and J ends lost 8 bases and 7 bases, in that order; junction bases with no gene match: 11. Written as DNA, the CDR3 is TGTGCCAGCTGCCACCGCGTCGGGGGGAATGAGCAGTTCTTC. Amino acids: CASCHRVGGNEQFF.

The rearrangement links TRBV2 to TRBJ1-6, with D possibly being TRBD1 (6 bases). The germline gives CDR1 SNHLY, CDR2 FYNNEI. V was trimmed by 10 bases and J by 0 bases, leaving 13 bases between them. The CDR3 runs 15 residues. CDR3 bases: TGTGCCACCCTGGACAGCTACTCCTATAATTCACCCCTCCACTTT. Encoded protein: CATLDSYSYNSPLHF. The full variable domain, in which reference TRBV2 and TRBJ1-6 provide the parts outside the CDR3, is EPEVTQTPSHQVTQMGQEVILRCVPISNHLYFYWYRQILGQKVEFLVSFYNNEISEKSEIFDDQFSVERPDGSNFTLKIRSTKLEDSAMYFCATLDSYSYNSPLHFGNGTRLTVT.

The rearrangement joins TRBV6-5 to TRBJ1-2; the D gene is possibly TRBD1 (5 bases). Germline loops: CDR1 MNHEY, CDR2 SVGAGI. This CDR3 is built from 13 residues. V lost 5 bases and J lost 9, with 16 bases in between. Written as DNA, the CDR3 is TGTGCCAGCAGTAGAACAGGAGATTTAAGCTACACCTTC. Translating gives CASSRTGDLSYTF.

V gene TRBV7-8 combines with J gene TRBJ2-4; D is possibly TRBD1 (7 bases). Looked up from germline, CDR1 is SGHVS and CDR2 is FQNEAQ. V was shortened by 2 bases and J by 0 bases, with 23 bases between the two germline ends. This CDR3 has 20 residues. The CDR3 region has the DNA TGTGCCAGCAGCTTAAGGACCCCCGGGGGACAGCAAATAGCCAAAAACATTCAGTACTTC. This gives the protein CASSLRTPGGQQIAKNIQYF.

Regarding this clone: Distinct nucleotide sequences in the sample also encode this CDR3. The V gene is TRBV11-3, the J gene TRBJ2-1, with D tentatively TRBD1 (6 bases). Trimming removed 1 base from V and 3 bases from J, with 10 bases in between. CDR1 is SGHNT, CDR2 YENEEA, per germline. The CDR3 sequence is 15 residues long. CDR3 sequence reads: CASSLGQGIYNEQFF. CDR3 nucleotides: TGTGCCAGCAGCTTAGGGCAGGGGATCTACAATGAGCAGTTCTTC.

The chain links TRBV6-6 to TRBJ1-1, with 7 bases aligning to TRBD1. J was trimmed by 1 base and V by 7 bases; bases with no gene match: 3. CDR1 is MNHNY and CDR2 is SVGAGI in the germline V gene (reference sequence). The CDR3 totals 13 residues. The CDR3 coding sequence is TGTGCCAGCACGGACAGGTGGAACACTGAAGCTTTCTTT. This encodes CASTDRWNTEAFF.

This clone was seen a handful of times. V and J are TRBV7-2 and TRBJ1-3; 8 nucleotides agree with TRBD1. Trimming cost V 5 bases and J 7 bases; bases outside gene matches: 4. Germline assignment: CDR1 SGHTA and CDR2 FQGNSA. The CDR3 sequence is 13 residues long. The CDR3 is CASSQGAWNTIYF. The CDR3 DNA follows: TGTGCCAGCAGCCAGGGGGCTTGGAACACCATATATTTT.